Described below is a single T cell receptor (beta chain) sequence and its context. This entry comes from a study of blood T cell repertoires in COVID-19. Study overall: Acute-phase and convalescent COVID-19 samples originated in the United States, Italy and Spain.

TCRdb keeps only in-frame clones here, not all; method: immunoSEQ multiplex PCR. The sample lists roughly 15,000 clones; around 87% were seen once. The CDR3 is 13 residues long. Germline values: CDR1 SGHAT, CDR2 FQNNGV. The V end lost 5 bases, the J end lost 2 bases, and 10 bases lay between the germline ends. The chain employs TRBV11-2 and TRBJ2-7, with D perhaps TRBD1 (5 bases). Source material: peripheral blood. This clonotype was obtained from a human donor in a cohort sampled during active COVID-19. CDR3 protein: CASSPDTTYEQYF. CDR3 DNA: TGTGCCAGCAGCCCGGACACAACCTACGAGCAGTACTTC.